This TCR beta chain came from a study of blood T cell repertoires in COVID-19. Across the whole study: Sources were T cells, B-cell-depleted T cells, or PBMCs; the material itself was cDNA or gDNA.

Original analysis: From reference gene primer amplification, estimates of nucleated cell counts were derived. Only in-frame clones appear in the TCRdb table, and some are missing; sequencing was by immunoSEQ multiplex PCR. That table gives V, J and clone size, and the DNA gave D and trimming. The sample carries around 55,000 clones, 65% to 90% recorded once. Germline trimming cut 0 bases from V and 5 bases from J; bases unmatched to any gene: 2. CDR3 size: 14 residues. Germline V CDR1 and CDR2: MNHNY, SVGAGI (reference sequence). The chain combines TRBV6-6 with TRBJ1-1, with 8 bases matching TRBD1. The sequence came from a human donor in a cohort sampled during active COVID-19. The specimen sequenced was peripheral blood. CDR3 sequence: CASSYSTGVTEAFF. In DNA form, the CDR3 reads TGTGCCAGCAGTTACTCGACAGGGGTGACTGAAGCTTTCTTT.